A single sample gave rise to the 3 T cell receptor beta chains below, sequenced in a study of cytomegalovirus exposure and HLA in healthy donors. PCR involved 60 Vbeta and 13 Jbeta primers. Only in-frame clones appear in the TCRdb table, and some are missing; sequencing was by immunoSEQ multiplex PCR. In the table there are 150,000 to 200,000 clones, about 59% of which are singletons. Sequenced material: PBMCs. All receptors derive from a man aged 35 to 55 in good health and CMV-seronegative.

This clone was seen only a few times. The CDR3 DNA reads TGTGCCAGCAGCTTAATAGCGGGAGAAGGCGAGACCCAGTACTTC. Encoded protein: CASSLIAGEGETQYF. This chain joins TRBV7-2 and TRBJ2-5; 9 bases align to TRBD2. This CDR3 is 15 amino acids long. Germline CDR1 SGHTA, CDR2 FQGNSA. V lost 2 bases and J lost 5; bases outside the gene matches: 6.

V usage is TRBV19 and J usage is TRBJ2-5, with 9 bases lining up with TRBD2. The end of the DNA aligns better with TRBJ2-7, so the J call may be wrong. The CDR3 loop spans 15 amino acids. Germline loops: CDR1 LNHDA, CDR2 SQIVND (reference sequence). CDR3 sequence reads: CASSIGSGSSYEQYF. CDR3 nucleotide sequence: TGTGCCAGTAGTATTGGTAGCGGGAGCTCCTACGAGCAGTACTTC.

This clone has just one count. CDR3 DNA sequence: TGTGCCAGCAGCCAAGATAGCGGGAGTCTCGACACAGATACGCAGTATTTT. Translation gives CASSQDSGSLDTDTQYF. This rearrangement joins TRBV4-2 to TRBJ2-3; TRBD2 agrees at 9 bases. V lost 0 bases and J lost 2; bases outside the gene matches: 6. There are 17 residues in the CDR3. Germline V CDR1 and CDR2: LGHNA, YNFKEQ.